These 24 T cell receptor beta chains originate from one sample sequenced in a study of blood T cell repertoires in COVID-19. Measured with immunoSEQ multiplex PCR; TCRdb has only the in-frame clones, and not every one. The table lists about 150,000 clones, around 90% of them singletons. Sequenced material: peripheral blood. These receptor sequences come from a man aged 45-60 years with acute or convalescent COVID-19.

This CDR3 is CASSGQGAPYEQYV. CDR3 DNA: TGTGCCAGCTCAGGCCAGGGGGCGCCTTACGAGCAGTACGTC. The chain couples TRBV18 to TRBJ2-7; the match to TRBD1 covers 8 bases. J lost 4 bases, V lost 5 bases, and 7 bases had no gene match. The CDR3 consists of 14 residues. In germline, CDR1 is KGHSH, CDR2 LQKENI.

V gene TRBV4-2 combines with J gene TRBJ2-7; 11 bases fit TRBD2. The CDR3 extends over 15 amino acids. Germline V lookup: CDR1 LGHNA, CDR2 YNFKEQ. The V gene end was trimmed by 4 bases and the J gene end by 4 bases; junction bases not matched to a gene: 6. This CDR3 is CASSPGSGREYEQYF. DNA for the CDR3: TGTGCCAGCAGCCCCGGTAGCGGGAGGGAATACGAGCAGTACTTC.

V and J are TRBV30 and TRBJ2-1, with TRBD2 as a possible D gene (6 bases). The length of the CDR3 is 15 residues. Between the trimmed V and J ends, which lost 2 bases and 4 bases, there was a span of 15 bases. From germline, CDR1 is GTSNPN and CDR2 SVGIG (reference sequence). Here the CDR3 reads CAWSSGSGRYNEQFF. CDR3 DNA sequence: TGTGCCTGGAGTTCCGGGTCGGGGAGGTACAATGAGCAGTTCTTC.

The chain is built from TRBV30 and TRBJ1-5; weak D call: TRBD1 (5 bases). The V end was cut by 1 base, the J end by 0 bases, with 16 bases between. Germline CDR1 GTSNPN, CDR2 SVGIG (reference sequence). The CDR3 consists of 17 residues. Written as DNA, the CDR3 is TGTGCCTGGAGTGGGCGGGGAGGGGCCTCTAGCAATCAGCCCCAGCATTTT. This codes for CAWSGRGGASSNQPQHF.

CDR3 region: CASSQVLSNEQFF. For the CDR3, the DNA is TGTGCCAGCAGCCAAGTACTGAGCAATGAGCAGTTCTTC. The rearrangement uses TRBV3-1 (or the pseudogene TRBV3-2) and TRBJ2-1; D gene uncertain. V was pared by 1 base and J by 6 bases, with 7 bases between. CDR3 length: 13 amino acids. CDR1 is LGHDT and CDR2 is YNNKEL in the germline V gene (reference sequence).

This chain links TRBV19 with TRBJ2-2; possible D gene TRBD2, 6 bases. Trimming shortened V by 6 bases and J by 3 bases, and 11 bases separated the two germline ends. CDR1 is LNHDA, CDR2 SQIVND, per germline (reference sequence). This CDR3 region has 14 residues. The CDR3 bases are TGTGCCAGTAGGAATCCGGGGGACACCGGGGAGCTGTTTTTT. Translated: CASRNPGDTGELFF.

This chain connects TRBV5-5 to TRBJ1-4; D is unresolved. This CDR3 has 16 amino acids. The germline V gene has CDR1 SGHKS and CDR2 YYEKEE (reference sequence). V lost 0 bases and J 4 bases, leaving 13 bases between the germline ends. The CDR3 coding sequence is TGTGCCAGCAGCTTGGGCGGATCCCGAAATAATGAAAAACTGTTTTTT. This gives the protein CASSLGGSRNNEKLFF.

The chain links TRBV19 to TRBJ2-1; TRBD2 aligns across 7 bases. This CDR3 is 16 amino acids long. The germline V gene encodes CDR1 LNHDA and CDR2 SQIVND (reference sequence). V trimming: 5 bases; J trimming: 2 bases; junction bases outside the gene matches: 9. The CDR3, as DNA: TGTGCCAGTAGTTCCGGGACTATGCCCCCCTACAATGAGCAGTTCTTC. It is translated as CASSSGTMPPYNEQFF.

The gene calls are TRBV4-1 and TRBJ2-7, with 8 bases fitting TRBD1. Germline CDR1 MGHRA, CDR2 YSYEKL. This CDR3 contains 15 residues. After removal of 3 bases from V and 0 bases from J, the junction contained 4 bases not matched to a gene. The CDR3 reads CASSHRTGTSYEQYF. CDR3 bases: TGCGCCAGCAGCCACCGGACAGGGACCTCCTACGAGCAGTACTTC.

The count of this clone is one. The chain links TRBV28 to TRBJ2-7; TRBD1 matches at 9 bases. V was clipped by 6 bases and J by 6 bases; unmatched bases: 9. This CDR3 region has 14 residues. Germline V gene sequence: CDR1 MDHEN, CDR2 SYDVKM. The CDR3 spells CASSNTGGFLEQYV. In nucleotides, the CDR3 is TGTGCCAGCAGCAATACAGGGGGCTTCCTCGAGCAGTACGTC.

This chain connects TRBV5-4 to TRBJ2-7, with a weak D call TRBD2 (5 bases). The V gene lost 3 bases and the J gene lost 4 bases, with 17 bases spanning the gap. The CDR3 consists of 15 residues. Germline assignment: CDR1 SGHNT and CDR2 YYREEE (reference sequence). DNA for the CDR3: TGTGCCAGCAGCTCCCCGGGAAGGGAGAATTACGAGCAGTACTTC. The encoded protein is CASSSPGRENYEQYF.

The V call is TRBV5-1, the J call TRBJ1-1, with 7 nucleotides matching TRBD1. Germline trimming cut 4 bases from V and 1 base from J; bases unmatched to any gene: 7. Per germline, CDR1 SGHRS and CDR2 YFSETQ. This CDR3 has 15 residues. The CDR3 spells CASSGATGRNTEAFF. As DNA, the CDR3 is TGCGCCAGCAGCGGCGCGACAGGGAGGAACACTGAAGCTTTCTTT.

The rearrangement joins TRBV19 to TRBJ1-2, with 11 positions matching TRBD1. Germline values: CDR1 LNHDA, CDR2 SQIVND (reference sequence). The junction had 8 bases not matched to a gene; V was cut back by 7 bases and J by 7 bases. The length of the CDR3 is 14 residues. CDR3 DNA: TGTGCCAGTATCTCGGGACAGGGGGTACGTGGCTACACCTTC. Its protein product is CASISGQGVRGYTF.

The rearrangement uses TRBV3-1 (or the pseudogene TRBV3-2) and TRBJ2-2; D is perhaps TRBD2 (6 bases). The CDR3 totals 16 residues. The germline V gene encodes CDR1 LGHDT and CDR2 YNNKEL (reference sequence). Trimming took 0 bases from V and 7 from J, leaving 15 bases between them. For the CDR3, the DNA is TGTGCCAGCAGCCAAGAACTTGCTAGCGTCATCGGGGAGCTGTTTTTT. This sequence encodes CASSQELASVIGELFF.

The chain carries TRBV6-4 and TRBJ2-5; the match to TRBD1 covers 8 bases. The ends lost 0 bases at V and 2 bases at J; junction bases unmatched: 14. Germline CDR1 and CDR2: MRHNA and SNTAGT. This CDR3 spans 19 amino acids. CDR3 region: CASSDSRDRKYGSQETQYF. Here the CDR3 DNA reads TGTGCCAGCAGTGACTCTCGGGACAGGAAGTACGGGAGTCAAGAGACCCAGTACTTC.

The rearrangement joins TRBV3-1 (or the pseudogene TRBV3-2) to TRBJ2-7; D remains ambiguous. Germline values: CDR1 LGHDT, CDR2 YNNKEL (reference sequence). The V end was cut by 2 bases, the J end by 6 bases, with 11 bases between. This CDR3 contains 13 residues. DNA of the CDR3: TGTGCCAGCAGCCAACTCCCTACCCCCGAGCAGTACTTC. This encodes CASSQLPTPEQYF.

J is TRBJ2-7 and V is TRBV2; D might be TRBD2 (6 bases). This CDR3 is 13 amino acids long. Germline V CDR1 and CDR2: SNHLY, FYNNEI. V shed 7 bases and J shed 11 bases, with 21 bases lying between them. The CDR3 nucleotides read TGTGCCAGCAAAAACCGGGACTCTTCTTCCGAGTACTTC. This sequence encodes CASKNRDSSSEYF.

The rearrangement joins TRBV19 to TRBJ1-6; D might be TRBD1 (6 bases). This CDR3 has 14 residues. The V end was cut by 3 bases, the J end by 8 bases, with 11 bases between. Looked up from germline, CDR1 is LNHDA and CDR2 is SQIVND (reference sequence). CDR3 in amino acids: CASSIRQVHSPLHF. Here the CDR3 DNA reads TGTGCCAGTAGTATTCGACAGGTACATTCACCCCTCCACTTT.

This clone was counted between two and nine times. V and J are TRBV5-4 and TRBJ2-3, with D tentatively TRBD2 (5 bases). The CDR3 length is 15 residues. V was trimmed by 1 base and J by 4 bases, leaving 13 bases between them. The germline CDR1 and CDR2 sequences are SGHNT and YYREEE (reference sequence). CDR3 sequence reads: CASSLIGVGADTQYF. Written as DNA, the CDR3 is TGTGCCAGCAGCTTGATCGGGGTAGGTGCAGATACGCAGTATTTT.

The CDR3 loop is CASSLALDFQETQYF. The CDR3 coding sequence is TGCGCCAGCAGCTTGGCCCTGGACTTCCAAGAGACCCAGTACTTC. The gene calls are TRBV5-1 and TRBJ2-5; tentative D call: TRBD2 (5 bases). V was trimmed by 0 bases and J by 1 base, leaving 10 bases between them. The V gene's germline CDR1 is SGHRS and CDR2 YFSETQ. CDR3 length equals 15 residues.

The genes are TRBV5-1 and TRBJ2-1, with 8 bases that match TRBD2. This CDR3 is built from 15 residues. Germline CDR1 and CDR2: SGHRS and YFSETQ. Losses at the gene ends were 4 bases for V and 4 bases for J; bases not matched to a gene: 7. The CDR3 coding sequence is TGCGCCAGCAGCCTTAGCGGGGCCTGGTACAATGAGCAGTTCTTC. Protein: CASSLSGAWYNEQFF.

CDR3 residues: CASSVTPQGQGATEAFF. The DNA of the CDR3 is TGTGCCAGCAGCGTAACACCCCAGGGACAGGGGGCCACTGAAGCTTTCTTT. V is TRBV9 and J is TRBJ1-1; TRBD1 matches at 12 bases. This CDR3 spans 17 amino acids. With 1 base clipped from V and 4 bases from J, the junction kept 8 bases outside the gene matches. Germline CDR1 is SGDLS and CDR2 is YYNGEE.

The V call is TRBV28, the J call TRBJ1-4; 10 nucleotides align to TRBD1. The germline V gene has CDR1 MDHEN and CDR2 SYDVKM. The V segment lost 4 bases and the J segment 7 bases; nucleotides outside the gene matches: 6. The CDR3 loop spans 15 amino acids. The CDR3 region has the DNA TGTGCCAGCAGTTACTACGGACAGGGGGGTGAAAAACTGTTTTTT. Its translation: CASSYYGQGGEKLFF.

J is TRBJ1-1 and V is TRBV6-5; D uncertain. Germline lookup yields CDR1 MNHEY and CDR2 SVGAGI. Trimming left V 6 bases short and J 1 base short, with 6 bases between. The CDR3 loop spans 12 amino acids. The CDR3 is CASRTSNTEAFF. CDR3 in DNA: TGTGCCAGCAGGACATCGAACACTGAAGCTTTCTTT.